The 3 T cell receptor beta chains reported below all come from one sample, sequenced in a study of blood T cells in healthy people across ages. Primers used in a second PCR of roughly 6 to 11 cycles were a sample-barcoded 5' primer and a J-beta primer mix. TCRdb independently ran MiXCR on the 5' RACE reads; one entry per CDR3 protein. Of about 1,500,000 distinct CDR3 sequences detected, roughly 27% appear once; the ten largest clones hold approximately 7.7%. Sequenced sample: blood. These receptors all come from a woman in her thirties in good health.

A note on this clonotype: A much larger clone differs from this one at a single base, so this may be a read error. This sequence joins TRBV7-6 and TRBJ1-5, with 9 bases matching TRBD1. CDR3 size: 19 residues. Germline loops: CDR1 SGHVS, CDR2 FNYEAQ. CDR3 in amino acids: CASNLAEGQGDISNQPQHF. CDR3 sequence (DNA): TGTGCCAGCAACTTAGCGGAGGGACAGGGTGATATTAGCAATCAGCCCCAGCATTTT. Combining the CDR3 with reference TRBV7-6 and TRBJ1-5 gives the whole variable domain GAGVSQSPRYKVTKRGQDVALRCDPISGHVSLYWYRQALGQGPEFLTYFNYEAQQDKSGLPNDRFSAERPEGSISTLTIQRTEQRDSAMYRCASNLAEGQGDISNQPQHFGDGTRLSIL.

This clonotype was counted ten times or more. CDR3 in DNA: TGTGCCAGCAGTTTATATGGTAGCGGGTTCTACGAGCAGTACTTC. It is translated as CASSLYGSGFYEQYF. V usage is TRBV12-3 or TRBV12-4 and J usage is TRBJ2-7, with 7 bases identical to TRBD2. Losses at the gene ends were 2 bases for V and 3 bases for J; bases not matched to a gene: 7. CDR3 size: 15 residues.

This clonotype has just a few counts. The V gene is TRBV7-2, the J gene TRBJ2-7, with TRBD2 as a possible D gene (6 bases). V lost 5 bases and J 1 base, leaving 15 bases between the germline ends. This CDR3 comprises 15 residues. From germline, CDR1 is SGHTA and CDR2 FQGNSA. In nucleotides, the CDR3 is TGTGCCAGCAGCCCGACTAGAGGGTTATCCTACGAGCAGTACTTC. Translated, it gives CASSPTRGLSYEQYF.